Listed below are T cell receptor beta chains from one sample, sequenced in a study of regulatory T cells in long-lasting Graves disease. MiXCR was run by TCRdb on the multiplex PCR reads, yielding one entry per CDR3 protein. In the table there are a few hundred thousand distinct CDR3 sequences, 10% to 15% of which are singletons. These data also formed part of another study, on T cells in Graves' hyperthyroidism and ophthalmopathy.

The source material was peripheral blood mononuclear cells (PBMCs), sampled at new diagnosis, from a patient treated with antithyroid drugs. These receptors were obtained from a woman in her late teens or twenties with Graves disease. The CDR3 runs from the conserved cysteine through the conserved F or W. A D gene is named only where the DNA matches it firmly. For some rows the clone size is stated as once, few or many, or as a class when expanded; others skip it.

d_call: TRBD2
v_call: TRBV12-3/TRBV12-4
clone_size: many
cdr3_aa: CASSPGLDPQYF

d_call: .
v_call: TRBV2
clone_size: many
cdr3_aa: CASLKDSSSYEQYF

d_call: TRBD1
v_call: TRBV6-2/TRBV6-3
clone_size: .
cdr3_aa: CASSWDRYNEQFF

d_call: .
v_call: TRBV7-2
clone_size: few
cdr3_aa: CASSRGGYEKLFF

d_call: TRBD1
v_call: TRBV27
clone_size: few
cdr3_aa: CASSFQGALGRNTEAFF

d_call: .
v_call: TRBV27
clone_size: .
cdr3_aa: CASSPTIITGSSNQPQHF

d_call: .
v_call: TRBV20-1
clone_size: few
cdr3_aa: CSAQQTANTGELFF

d_call: .
v_call: TRBV19
clone_size: many
cdr3_aa: CASSINRVTEAFF

d_call: .
v_call: TRBV12-3/TRBV12-4
clone_size: many
cdr3_aa: CASSFYRPTDTQYF

d_call: TRBD1
v_call: TRBV4-3
clone_size: .
cdr3_aa: CASSQSRSSLKDRGDEQYF

d_call: .
v_call: TRBV20-1
clone_size: many
cdr3_aa: CSAPGHKDTEAFF

d_call: .
v_call: TRBV20-1
clone_size: many
cdr3_aa: CSARGPRGADTQYF

d_call: TRBD2
v_call: TRBV6-1
clone_size: many
cdr3_aa: CASTLPPAGGHYTGELFF

d_call: .
v_call: TRBV12-3/TRBV12-4
clone_size: many
cdr3_aa: CASSIHGPSNQPQHF

d_call: .
v_call: TRBV7-9
clone_size: .
cdr3_aa: CASSLFHVYNEQFF

d_call: TRBD1
v_call: TRBV2
clone_size: many
cdr3_aa: CASRIRTGWNEQFF

d_call: .
v_call: TRBV11-2
clone_size: .
cdr3_aa: CASILGVSGELFF